This T cell receptor (beta chain) came from a study of regulatory T cells in long-lasting Graves disease listed by TCRdb under 2021. The study in broad terms: Antithyroid drugs had been taken for less than 3 months by newly diagnosed Graves' disease patients. Peripheral blood TCR sequencing and RNA sequencing compared persistent Graves' disease patients with newly diagnosed Graves' disease patients. The study was registered as a clinical trial and conducted in China. TCR sequencing covered about 13 persistent and some 20 newly diagnosed Graves' disease patients, about 35 samples in total. Here is what the overall study found, with its caveats: As a limitation, the authors acknowledged that the small sample size may reduce accuracy. More public clonotypes were shared among persistent patients (more than 2,500) than among newly diagnosed patients (966). Sequencing and analysis were restricted to the TCR beta chain. Persistent Graves' disease patients showed lower TCR Shannon entropy and fewer highly expanded clones than newly diagnosed patients, suggesting clonal expansion. Because the primary lesion, thyroid tissue, could not be accessed, the study looked at peripheral blood alone. TRBV28, TRBJ1-2 and TRBJ2-5 were preferentially used in persistent disease, while TRBV20-1 and TRBJ2-1 were favored in newly diagnosed disease.

This specimen's time point label, interpreted: newly diagnosed GD, antithyroid drugs for less than 3 months. For both TCR sequencing and RNA sequencing, RNA was extracted from PBMCs using TRIzol. The diagnosis of Graves' disease was made according to American Thyroid Association guidelines. The patients came from an endocrinology department in Xi'an, China. Each patient gave about 8.1 milliliters of peripheral blood, collected in an EDTA anticoagulant tube. Ficoll Paque Plus density gradient separation was used to isolate PBMCs, and no further T cell sorting was done. An Agilent 2100 Bioanalyzer and agarose gel were used to assess RNA quality, and a NanoDrop 2000 was used to measure RNA concentration. Concerning this clonotype itself: The clone's antigen remains unknown. Base quality data are lacking; no much larger clone is found one base away.

From a lookup of the germline V gene (reference sequence), CDR1 and CDR2 are SGHNT and YYREEE. From cysteine to phenylalanine, the CDR3 is 13 amino acids long. Left in the record is the CDR3 DNA by itself, 39 bases read in frame from the first base. Trimming costs V 4 bases and J 7 bases, and their ends lie 12 bases apart. To prepare the library, multiplex PCR was applied. The reads were generated on an Illumina HiSeq 4000. CDR3 regions were amplified by Arm-PCR with iRepertoire HTBI primers to construct TCR beta libraries. Gel purification was performed on PCR products prior to sequencing. Per the original workflow: Gene usage analysis of CDR3 amino acid clonotypes relied on the 60 or so TRBV and over 13 TRBJ segments identified across samples. COPE and FqMerger were used to merge filtered high-quality paired reads into contigs. BLAST was used to align contigs to IMGT TRBV, TRBD and TRBJ reference genes, with CDR3 defined following IMGT. Highly expanded clones were defined as clonotypes with a frequency above 0.1%. Shannon entropy served as the measure of repertoire diversity, while the Gini coefficient captured V-J evenness. A clonotype was considered public if more than one individual shared it. TCRdb took the public reads, trimmed them with fastp at Q25, ran MiXCR for clone calling and kept in-frame beta chains. Every CDR3 protein is listed once, alongside the most common genes and DNA of its rows. The V and J calls and clone size are TCRdb's, not the authors'. The sample yields about 620,000 distinct CDR3 sequences; less than 20% were counted once. Around 19% of the sample goes to the ten largest clones.

The same data also contributed to another study, on T cells in Graves' hyperthyroidism and ophthalmopathy. As the second paper documents: Stable Graves' hyperthyroidism was defined as no progression to ophthalmopathy during 18 months of follow-up. Hyperthyroidism patients were newly diagnosed, with disease duration under 2 months, and aged 18 to 65 years. Any patient with an uncontrolled infection, another autoimmune disease, pregnancy or lactation was excluded. Diagnoses were based on clinical symptoms, serum thyroxine and TRAb, thyroid ultrasound and orbital computed tomography. The first round of RT-PCR for the TCR CDR3 was performed with the HTBI primer set and the Qiagen OneStep RT-PCR kit. Most expanded thyroid clonotypes (frequency above 0.001) were also detected in blood, suggesting blood repertoires may reflect thyroid immune responses. A 13 V-J signature model separated ophthalmopathy from stable hyperthyroidism, with about 88% sensitivity and roughly 84% specificity in cross-validation and 80%/75% in testing. During validation, the model predicted progression to ophthalmopathy a median of approximately 6 months ahead of onset, with 60% to 71% sensitivity and about 72% specificity. A discovery cohort of roughly 96 patients, approximately 45 with Graves' ophthalmopathy and about 60 with stable Graves' hyperthyroidism, was used to find distinguishing TCR V-J signatures. An independent validation cohort of fewer than 20 hyperthyroidism patients and about 16 patients who later progressed to ophthalmopathy tested prospective prediction of ophthalmopathy. The 100 discovery patients were divided at random into training and test sets in a 7:3 ratio. Thyroid tissue and blood T-cell repertoires from six Graves' hyperthyroidism patients were also compared in the study. Following sampling, methimazole starting at 30 mg daily was given to hyperthyroidism patients, and high-dose intravenous methylprednisolone was given to ophthalmopathy patients. Libraries were constructed in a second round of multiplex PCR, after which size selection and purification were carried out. Paired-end sequencing of the libraries was performed with 100 bp reads on an Illumina HiSeq2000. SOAPnuke was used to process the raw data, removing reads that contained adapters or uncalled bases, had a mean Phred below 15, or lacked an exact match to the constant primer or identifier. High-quality paired reads were merged with COPE v1.2.5, and unique nucleotide sequences were defined as clonotypes. MiTCR v1.1 was used to align the clonotypes against IMGT TRBV, TRBD and TRBJ reference segments. Only V-J combinations with frequency above 0.0001, covering 99% to 99.2% of repertoires, were analysed. The TCS score was defined as F50 (clonal expansion) divided by E x V (chaos), with BLOSUM62-based TCRdist calculated between CDR3 peptides within each V-J. Welch's t-statistics and random forest reduced around 550 V-J features to roughly 13, which were used in a naive Bayes classifier (R e1071). No statistical method was used to set the sample size in advance, and investigators knew the group allocation. TCR Vbeta CDR3 sequencing of fewer than 150 peripheral blood samples (fewer than 45 ophthalmopathy, 70 to 85 hyperthyroidism and approximately 17 progressor patients) is reported in the paper.

Recombination joined TRBV5-4 with TRBJ1-5, with the identity of the D gene unclear. The TCR sequence derives from a woman in her 30s with Graves disease. Donor details come from another sample of the same person, matched by shared clones. The sequences come from peripheral blood mononuclear cells (PBMCs), collected at new diagnosis, from a patient treated with antithyroid drugs. The DNA sequence reads TGTGCCAGCAGCGCGGGCCCGGGGCAGCCCCAGCATTTT. It codes for CASSAGPGQPQHF. Joined to the reference TRBV5-4 and TRBJ1-5 proteins, this CDR3 gives the full variable domain: ETGVTQSPTHLIKTRGQQVTLRCSSQSGHNTVSWYQQALGQGPQFIFQYYREEENGRGNFPPRFSGLQFPNYSSELNVNALELDDSALYLCASSAGPGQPQHFGDGTRLSIL.